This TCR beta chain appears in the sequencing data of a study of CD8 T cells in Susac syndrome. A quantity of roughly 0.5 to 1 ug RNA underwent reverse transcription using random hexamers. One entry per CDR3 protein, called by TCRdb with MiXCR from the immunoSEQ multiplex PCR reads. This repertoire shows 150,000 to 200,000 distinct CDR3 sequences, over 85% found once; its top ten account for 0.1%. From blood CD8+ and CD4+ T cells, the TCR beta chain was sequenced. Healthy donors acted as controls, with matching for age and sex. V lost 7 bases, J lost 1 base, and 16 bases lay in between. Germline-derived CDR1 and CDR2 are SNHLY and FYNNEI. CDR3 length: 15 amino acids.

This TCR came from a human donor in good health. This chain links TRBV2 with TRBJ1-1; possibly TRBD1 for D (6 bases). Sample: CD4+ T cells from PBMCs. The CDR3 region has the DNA TGTGCCAGCAACCTACAGGGTCTATCGAACACTGAAGCTTTCTTT. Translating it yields CASNLQGLSNTEAFF.